These 8 T cell receptor beta chains share one sample of origin, sequenced in a study of cytomegalovirus exposure and HLA in healthy donors. Researchers ran the PCR with 60 Vbeta and 13 Jbeta primers. Some clones are missing from TCRdb's copy, which holds only in-frame ones; the method was immunoSEQ multiplex PCR. Found here are around 150,000 clones, around 84% of them singletons; the top ten hold under 6.5%. Sequencing was carried out using PBMCs. Receptor source: a man between 45 and 60 years old in good health and CMV-seropositive.

The genes are TRBV5-4 and TRBJ2-5; TRBD1 matches at 10 bases. The CDR3 totals 17 residues. The V and J ends lost 9 bases and 2 bases, in that order; junction bases with no gene match: 16. Germline loops: CDR1 SGHNT, CDR2 YYREEE (reference sequence). In nucleotides, the CDR3 is TGTGCCACCTCTGAGGGTCTTAGGACAGGGGGTCAAGAGACCCAGTACTTC. It translates to CATSEGLRTGGQETQYF.

This clone was seen only once. The J gene is TRBJ2-7, the V gene TRBV5-1, with TRBD1 identical over 9 bases. With V trimmed by 5 bases and J by 5 bases, 8 bases remained unmatched. The CDR3 sequence is 14 residues long. The germline V gene encodes CDR1 SGHRS and CDR2 YFSETQ. The chain's CDR3 is CASSPGTGSDEQYV. The CDR3 coding sequence is TGCGCCAGCAGTCCCGGGACAGGGTCAGACGAGCAGTACGTC.

This sequence joins TRBV19 and TRBJ1-2, with 8 bases aligning to TRBD1. The CDR3 spans 17 residues. The germline CDR1 and CDR2 sequences are LNHDA and SQIVND (reference sequence). Trimming removed 3 bases from V and 7 bases from J; junction bases left unmatched: 16. This chain's CDR3 is CASSILAADRVRRGYTF. The CDR3 DNA sequence: TGTGCCAGTAGTATTCTTGCGGCGGACAGGGTGCGGCGTGGCTACACCTTC.

Of note for this clone: The same CDR3 arises from other DNA sequences in this sample as well. The chain has TRBV6-1 and TRBJ1-5; D not certain. The CDR3 loop spans 13 amino acids. The V end lost 4 bases, the J end lost 2 bases, and 6 bases lay between the germline ends. CDR1 and CDR2 (germline): MNHNS, SASEGT. The CDR3 spells CASSVQGNQPQHF. CDR3 bases: TGTGCCAGCAGTGTCCAGGGCAATCAGCCCCAGCATTTT.

The V and J genes are TRBV28 and TRBJ1-2, with 9 bases matching TRBD1. The germline V gene encodes CDR1 MDHEN and CDR2 SYDVKM. CDR3 size: 14 residues. Trimming removed 4 bases from V and 5 bases from J; junction bases left unmatched: 5. CDR3 DNA: TGTGCCAGCAGTTGGGGACAGGGTGCATATGGCTACACCTTC. This translates into CASSWGQGAYGYTF.

CDR3 bases: TGTGCCAGCAGCCCAGGACAGGGGTCCTACAATGAGCAGTTCTTC. Protein: CASSPGQGSYNEQFF. The chain has TRBV9 and TRBJ2-1; 9 bases are a match to TRBD1. The V segment lost 4 bases and the J segment 1 base; nucleotides outside the gene matches: 3. The CDR3 covers 15 residues. CDR1 is SGDLS, CDR2 YYNGEE, per germline.

The chain combines TRBV29-1 with TRBJ1-1; 8 nucleotides align to TRBD1. This CDR3 is built from 13 residues. CDR1 is SQVTM and CDR2 is ANQGSEA in the germline V gene. V gave up 4 bases and J gave up 2 bases; unmatched junction bases: 3. The CDR3 here is CSVVQGANTEAFF. CDR3 nucleotides: TGCAGCGTTGTTCAGGGGGCTAACACTGAAGCTTTCTTT.

The chain couples TRBV7-3 to TRBJ2-1; TRBD2 agrees at 10 bases. CDR1 SGHTA and CDR2 FQGTGA come from the germline V gene. The CDR3 consists of 18 residues. V was clipped by 3 bases and J by 1 base; unmatched bases: 9. The CDR3 sequence: CASSFLGSGRLSYNEQFF. CDR3 nucleotide sequence: TGTGCCAGCAGCTTCCTAGGTAGCGGGAGGTTGTCCTACAATGAGCAGTTCTTC.